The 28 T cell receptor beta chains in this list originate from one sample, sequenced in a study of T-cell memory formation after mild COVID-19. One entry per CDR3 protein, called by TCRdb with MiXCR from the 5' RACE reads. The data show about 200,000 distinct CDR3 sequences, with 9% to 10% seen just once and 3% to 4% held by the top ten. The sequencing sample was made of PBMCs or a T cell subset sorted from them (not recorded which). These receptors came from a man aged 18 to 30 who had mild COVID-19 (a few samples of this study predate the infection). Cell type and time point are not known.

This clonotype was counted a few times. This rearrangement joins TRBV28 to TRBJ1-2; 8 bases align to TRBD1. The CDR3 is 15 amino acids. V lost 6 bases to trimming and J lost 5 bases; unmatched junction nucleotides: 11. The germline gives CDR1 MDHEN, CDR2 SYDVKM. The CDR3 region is CASRPVWGQAYGYTF. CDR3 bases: TGTGCCAGCAGGCCGGTCTGGGGACAGGCATATGGCTACACCTTC.

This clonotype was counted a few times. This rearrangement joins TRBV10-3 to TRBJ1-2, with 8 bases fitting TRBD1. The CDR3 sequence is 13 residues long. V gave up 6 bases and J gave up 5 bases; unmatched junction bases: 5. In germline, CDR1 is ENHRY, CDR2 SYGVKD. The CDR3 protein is CAISQGQAYGYTF. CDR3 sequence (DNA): TGTGCCATCAGCCAGGGACAGGCGTATGGCTACACCTTC.

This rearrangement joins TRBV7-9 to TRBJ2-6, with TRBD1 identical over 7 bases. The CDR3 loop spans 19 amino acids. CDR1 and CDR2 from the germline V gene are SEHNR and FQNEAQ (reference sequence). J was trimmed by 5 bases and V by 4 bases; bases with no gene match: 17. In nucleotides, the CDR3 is TGTGCCAGCAGCTCGGGGACAGCTAGGTTCCCCCCTCGGGCCAACGTCCTGACTTTC. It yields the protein CASSSGTARFPPRANVLTF.

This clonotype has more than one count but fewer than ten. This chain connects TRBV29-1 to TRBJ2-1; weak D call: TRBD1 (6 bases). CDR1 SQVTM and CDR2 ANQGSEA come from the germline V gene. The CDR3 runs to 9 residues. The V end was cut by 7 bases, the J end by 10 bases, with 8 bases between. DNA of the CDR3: TGCAGCGAAGGACAGGAGCAGTTCTTC. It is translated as CSEGQEQFF.

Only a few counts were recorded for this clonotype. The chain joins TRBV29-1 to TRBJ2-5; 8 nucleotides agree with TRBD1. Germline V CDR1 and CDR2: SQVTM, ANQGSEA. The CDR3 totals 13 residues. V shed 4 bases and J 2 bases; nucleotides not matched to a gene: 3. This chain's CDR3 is CSVARDRQETQYF. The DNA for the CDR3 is TGCAGCGTTGCCCGGGACAGGCAAGAGACCCAGTACTTC.

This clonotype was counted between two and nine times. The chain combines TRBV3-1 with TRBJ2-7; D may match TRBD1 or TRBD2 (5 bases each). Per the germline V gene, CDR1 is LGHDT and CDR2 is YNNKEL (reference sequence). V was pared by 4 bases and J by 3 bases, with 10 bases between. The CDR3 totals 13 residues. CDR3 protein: CASSRGRNYEQYV. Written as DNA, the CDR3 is TGTGCCAGCAGCCGGGGACGGAACTACGAGCAGTACGTC.

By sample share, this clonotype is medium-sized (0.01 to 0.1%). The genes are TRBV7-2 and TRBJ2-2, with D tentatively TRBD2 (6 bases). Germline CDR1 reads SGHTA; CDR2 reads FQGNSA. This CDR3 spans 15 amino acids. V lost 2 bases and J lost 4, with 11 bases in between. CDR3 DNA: TGTGCCAGCAGCTTAAGTACTAGCAGCACCGGGGAGCTGTTTTTT. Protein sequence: CASSLSTSSTGELFF.

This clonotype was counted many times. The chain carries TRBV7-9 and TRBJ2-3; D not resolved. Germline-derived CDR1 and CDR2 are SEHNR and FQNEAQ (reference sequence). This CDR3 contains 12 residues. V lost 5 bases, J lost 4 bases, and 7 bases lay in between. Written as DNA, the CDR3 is TGTGCCAGCAGCCCGGGTGCAGATACGCAGTATTTT. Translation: CASSPGADTQYF.

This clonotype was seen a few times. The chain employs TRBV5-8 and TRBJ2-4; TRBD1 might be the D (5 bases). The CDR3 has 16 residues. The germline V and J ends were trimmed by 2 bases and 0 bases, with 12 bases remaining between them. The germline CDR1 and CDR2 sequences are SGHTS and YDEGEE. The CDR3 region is CASSLTGVLAKNIQYF. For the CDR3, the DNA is TGTGCCAGCAGCTTAACAGGAGTATTAGCCAAAAACATTCAGTACTTC.

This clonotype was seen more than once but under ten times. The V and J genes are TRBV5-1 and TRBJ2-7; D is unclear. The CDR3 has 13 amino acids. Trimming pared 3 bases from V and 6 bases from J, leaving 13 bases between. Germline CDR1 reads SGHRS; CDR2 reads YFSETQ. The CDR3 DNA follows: TGCGCCAGCAGCTCCCCCCCGTCGGCCGAGCAGTACTTC. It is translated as CASSSPPSAEQYF.

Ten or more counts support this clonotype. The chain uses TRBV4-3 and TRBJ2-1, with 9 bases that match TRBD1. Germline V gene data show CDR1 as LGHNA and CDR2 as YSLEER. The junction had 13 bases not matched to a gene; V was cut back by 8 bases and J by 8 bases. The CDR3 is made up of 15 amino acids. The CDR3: CASALDRGIVYEQFF. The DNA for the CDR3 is TGCGCCAGCGCCCTGGACAGGGGAATCGTTTATGAGCAGTTCTTC.

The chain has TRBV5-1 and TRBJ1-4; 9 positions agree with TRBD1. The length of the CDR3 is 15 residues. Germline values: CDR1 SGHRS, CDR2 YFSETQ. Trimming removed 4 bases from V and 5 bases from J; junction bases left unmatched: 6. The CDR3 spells CASSGTGGKNEKLFF. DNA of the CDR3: TGCGCCAGCAGCGGAACAGGGGGCAAAAATGAAAAACTGTTTTTT.

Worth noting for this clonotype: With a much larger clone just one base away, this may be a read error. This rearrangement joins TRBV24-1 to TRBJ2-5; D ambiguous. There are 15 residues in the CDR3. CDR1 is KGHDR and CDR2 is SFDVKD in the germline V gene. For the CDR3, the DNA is TGTGCCAACAGTCGTTCCGGGCCCCGGAGTGGGACCCAGTACTTC. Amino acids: CANSRSGPRSGTQYF.

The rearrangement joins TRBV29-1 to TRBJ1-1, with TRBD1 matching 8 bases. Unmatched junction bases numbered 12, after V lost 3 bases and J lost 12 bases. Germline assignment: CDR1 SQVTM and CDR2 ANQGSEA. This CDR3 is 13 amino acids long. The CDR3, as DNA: TGCAGCGTTGATAAGGCGCAGGGGGCGCGGACTTTCTTT. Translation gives CSVDKAQGARTFF.

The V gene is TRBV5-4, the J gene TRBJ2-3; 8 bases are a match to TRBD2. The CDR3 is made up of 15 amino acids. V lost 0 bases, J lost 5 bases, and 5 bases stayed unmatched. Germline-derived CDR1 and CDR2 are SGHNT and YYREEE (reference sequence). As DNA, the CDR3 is TGTGCCAGCAGCTTGGGCAGCGGGGGTAGAGATACGCAGTATTTT. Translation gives CASSLGSGGRDTQYF. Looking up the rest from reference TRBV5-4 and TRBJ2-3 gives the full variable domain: ETGVTQSPTHLIKTRGQQVTLRCSSQSGHNTVSWYQQALGQGPQFIFQYYREEENGRGNFPPRFSGLQFPNYSSELNVNALELDDSALYLCASSLGSGGRDTQYFGPGTRLTVL.

CDR3 nucleotide sequence: TGCGCCAGCAGCCCCCAGGACAGTGGAGAGACCCAGTACTTC. Translating gives CASSPQDSGETQYF. The V and J genes are TRBV5-1 and TRBJ2-5; D perhaps matches TRBD1 (6 bases). The CDR3 runs to 14 residues. The V end lost 4 bases, the J end lost 4 bases, and 14 bases lay between the germline ends. Germline V gives CDR1 SGHRS, CDR2 YFSETQ.

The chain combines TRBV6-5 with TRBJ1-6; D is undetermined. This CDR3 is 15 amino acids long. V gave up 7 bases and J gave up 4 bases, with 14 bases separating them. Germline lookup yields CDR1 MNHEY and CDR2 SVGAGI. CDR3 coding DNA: TGTGCCAGCACTTTCGTTCAGGCTTATAATTCACCCCTCCACTTT. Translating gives CASTFVQAYNSPLHF.

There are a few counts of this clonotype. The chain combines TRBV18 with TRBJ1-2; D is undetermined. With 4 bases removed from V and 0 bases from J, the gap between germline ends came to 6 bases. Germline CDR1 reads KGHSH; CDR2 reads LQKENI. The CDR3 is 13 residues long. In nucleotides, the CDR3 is TGTGCCAGCTCACACTTAGCTAACTATGGCTACACCTTC. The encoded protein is CASSHLANYGYTF.

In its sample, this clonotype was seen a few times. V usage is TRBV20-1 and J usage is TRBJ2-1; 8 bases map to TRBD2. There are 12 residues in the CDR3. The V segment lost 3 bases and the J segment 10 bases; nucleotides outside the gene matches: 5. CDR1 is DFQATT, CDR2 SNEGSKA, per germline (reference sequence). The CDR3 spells CSASGAGEEQFF. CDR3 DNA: TGCAGTGCTAGCGGAGCGGGGGAGGAGCAGTTCTTC.

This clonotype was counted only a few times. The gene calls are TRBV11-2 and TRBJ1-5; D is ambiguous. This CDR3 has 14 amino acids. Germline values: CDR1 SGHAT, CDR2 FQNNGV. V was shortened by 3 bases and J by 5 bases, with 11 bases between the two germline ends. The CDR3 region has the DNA TGTGCCAGCAGCTTTTCAGGAAAAGATCAGCCCCAGCATTTT. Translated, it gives CASSFSGKDQPQHF.

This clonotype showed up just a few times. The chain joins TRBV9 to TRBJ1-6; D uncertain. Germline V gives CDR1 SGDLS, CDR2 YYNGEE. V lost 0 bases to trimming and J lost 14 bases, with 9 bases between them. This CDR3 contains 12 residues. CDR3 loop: CASSVDMATLHF. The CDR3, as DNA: TGTGCCAGCAGCGTAGATATGGCTACCCTCCACTTT.

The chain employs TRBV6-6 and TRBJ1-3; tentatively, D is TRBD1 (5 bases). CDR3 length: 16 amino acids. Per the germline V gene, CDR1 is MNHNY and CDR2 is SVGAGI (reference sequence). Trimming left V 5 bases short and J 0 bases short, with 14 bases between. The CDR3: CASSLSQGVSGNTIYF. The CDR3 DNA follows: TGTGCCAGCAGTCTCAGCCAGGGAGTCTCTGGAAACACCATATATTTT.

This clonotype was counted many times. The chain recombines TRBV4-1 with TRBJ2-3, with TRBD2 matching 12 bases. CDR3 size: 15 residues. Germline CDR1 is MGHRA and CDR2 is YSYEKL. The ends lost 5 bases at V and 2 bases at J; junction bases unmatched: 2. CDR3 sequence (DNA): TGCGCCAGCAGCGGACTAGCGGGAACCACAGATACGCAGTATTTT. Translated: CASSGLAGTTDTQYF.

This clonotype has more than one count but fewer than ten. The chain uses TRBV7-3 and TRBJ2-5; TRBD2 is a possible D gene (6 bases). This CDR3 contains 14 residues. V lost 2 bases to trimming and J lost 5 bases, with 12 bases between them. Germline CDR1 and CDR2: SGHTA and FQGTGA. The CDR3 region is CASSLRRGSETQYF. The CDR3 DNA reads TGTGCCAGCAGCTTACGGCGGGGTTCCGAGACCCAGTACTTC.

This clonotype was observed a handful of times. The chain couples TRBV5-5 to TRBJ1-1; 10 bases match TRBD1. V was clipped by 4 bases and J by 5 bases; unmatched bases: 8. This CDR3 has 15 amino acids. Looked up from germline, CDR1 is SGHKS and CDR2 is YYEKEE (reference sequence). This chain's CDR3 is CASSRGQGVLTEAFF. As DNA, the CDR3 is TGTGCCAGCAGCAGAGGACAGGGGGTTCTAACTGAAGCTTTCTTT. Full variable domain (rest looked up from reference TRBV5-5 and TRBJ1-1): DAGVTQSPTHLIKTRGQQVTLRCSPISGHKSVSWYQQVLGQGPQFIFQYYEKEERGRGNFPDRFSARQFPNYSSELNVNALLLGDSALYLCASSRGQGVLTEAFFGQGTRLTVV.

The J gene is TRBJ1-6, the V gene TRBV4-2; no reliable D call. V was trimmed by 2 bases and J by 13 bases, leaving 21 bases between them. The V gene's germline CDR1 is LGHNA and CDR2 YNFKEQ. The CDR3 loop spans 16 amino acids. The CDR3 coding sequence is TGTGCCAGCAGCCAACAGAAATCATCGGATCCCGGGCCCCTCCACTTT. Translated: CASSQQKSSDPGPLHF.

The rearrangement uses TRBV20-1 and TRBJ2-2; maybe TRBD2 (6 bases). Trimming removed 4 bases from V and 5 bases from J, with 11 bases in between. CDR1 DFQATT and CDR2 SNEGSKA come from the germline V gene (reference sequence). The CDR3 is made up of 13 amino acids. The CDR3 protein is CSANRGGTGELFF. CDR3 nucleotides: TGCAGTGCTAACCGAGGAGGGACCGGGGAGCTGTTTTTT.

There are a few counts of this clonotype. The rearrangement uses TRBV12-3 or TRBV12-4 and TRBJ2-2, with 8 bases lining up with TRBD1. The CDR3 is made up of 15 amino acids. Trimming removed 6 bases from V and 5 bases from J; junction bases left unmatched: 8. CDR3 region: CASSPGGRYTGELFF. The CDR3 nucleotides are TGTGCCAGCAGCCCAGGGGGCAGATATACCGGGGAGCTGTTTTTT.